The clone carrying this TCR beta chain came up a few times. The antigen is not known. The V segment lost 0 bases and the J segment 7 bases; nucleotides outside the gene matches: 5. CDR3 length: 17 residues. In germline, CDR1 is SGHVS, CDR2 FNYEAQ. This specimen comes from a study of beta chain features in type 1 diabetes. General study results and limits: Shortening that was moderate but significant affected the TCRB CDR3s of Type 1 diabetes patients in all four CD4+ subsets.

What was sequenced were expressed TCRB transcripts, since all of the isolated RNA had been reverse transcribed. Clones were read by immunoSEQ multiplex PCR, and TCRdb kept only the in-frame ones, dropping some. Of around 300,000 clones detected, 14% to 15% appear once; the ten largest clones hold about 0.014%. The clonotype comes from a man between 18 and 35 years old with type 1 diabetes. Sequencing used naive CD4+ T cells from blood. The chain joins TRBV7-6 to TRBJ2-1, with 14 bases identical to TRBD2. CDR3 nucleotides: TGTGCCAGCAGCTTAGCGGGACTAGCGGGAGTACGGAATGAGCAGTTCTTC. Its translation is CASSLAGLAGVRNEQFF.